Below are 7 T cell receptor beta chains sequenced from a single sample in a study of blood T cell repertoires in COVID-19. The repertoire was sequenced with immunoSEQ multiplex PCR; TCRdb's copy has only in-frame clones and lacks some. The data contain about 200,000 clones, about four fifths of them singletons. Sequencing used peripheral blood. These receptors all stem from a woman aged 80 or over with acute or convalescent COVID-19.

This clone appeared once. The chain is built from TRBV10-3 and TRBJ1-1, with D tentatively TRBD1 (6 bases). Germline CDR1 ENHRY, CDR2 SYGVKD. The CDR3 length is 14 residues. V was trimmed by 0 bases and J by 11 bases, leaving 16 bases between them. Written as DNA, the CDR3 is TGTGCCATCAGTGAGTCGGGGGGGCAGCAGGTCGCTTTCTTT. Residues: CAISESGGQQVAFF.

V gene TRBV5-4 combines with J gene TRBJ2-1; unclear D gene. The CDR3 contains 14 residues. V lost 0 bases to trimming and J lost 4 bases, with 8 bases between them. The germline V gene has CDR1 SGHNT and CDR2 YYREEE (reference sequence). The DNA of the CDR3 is TGTGCCAGCAGCTTGGTTGGGCCTTACAATGAGCAGTTCTTC. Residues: CASSLVGPYNEQFF.

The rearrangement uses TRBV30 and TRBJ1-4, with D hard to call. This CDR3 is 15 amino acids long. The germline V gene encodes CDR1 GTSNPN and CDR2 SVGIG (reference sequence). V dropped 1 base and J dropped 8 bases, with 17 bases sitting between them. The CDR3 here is CAWSALEWTGEKLFF. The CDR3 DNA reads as TGTGCCTGGAGTGCCCTAGAATGGACGGGGGAAAAACTGTTTTTT.

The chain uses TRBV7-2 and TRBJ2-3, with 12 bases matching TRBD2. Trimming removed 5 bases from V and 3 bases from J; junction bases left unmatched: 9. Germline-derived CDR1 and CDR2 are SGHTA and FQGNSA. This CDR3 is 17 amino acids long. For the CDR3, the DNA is TGTGCCAGCAGCAAGCGCTCGGGACTAGCGGGTACAGATACGCAGTATTTT. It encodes CASSKRSGLAGTDTQYF. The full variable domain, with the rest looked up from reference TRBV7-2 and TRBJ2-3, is GAGVSQSPSNKVTEKGKDVELRCDPISGHTALYWYRQSLGQGLEFLIYFQGNSAPDKSGLPSDRFSAERTGGSVSTLTIQRTQQEDSAVYLCASSKRSGLAGTDTQYFGPGTRLTVL.

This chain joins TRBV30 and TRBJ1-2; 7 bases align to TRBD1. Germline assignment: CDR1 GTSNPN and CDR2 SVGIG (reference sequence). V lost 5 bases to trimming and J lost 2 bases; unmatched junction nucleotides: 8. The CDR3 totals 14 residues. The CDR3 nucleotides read TGTGCCTGGTTGAAACAGGGGATCAACTATGGCTACACCTTC. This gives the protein CAWLKQGINYGYTF.

CDR3 loop: CASSPLATNEKLFF. CDR3 bases: TGTGCCAGCAGTCCACTAGCAACTAATGAAAAACTGTTTTTT. The V and J genes are TRBV28 and TRBJ1-4; D not resolved. This CDR3 has 14 amino acids. V was pared by 5 bases and J by 0 bases, with 7 bases between. From germline, CDR1 is MDHEN and CDR2 SYDVKM.

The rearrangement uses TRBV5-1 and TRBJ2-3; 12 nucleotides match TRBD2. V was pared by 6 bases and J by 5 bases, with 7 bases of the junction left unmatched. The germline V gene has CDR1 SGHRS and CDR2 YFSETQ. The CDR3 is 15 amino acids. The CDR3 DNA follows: TGCGCCAGCATTTCGACTAGCGGGAGTGGAGATACGCAGTATTTT. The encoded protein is CASISTSGSGDTQYF.